These 27 T cell receptor beta chains originate from one sample sequenced in a study of cytotoxic CD8 clonotypes in ibrutinib-treated CLL. Measured with immunoSEQ multiplex PCR; TCRdb has only the in-frame clones, and not every one. The sample consists of around 310,000 clones, about 80% of them appearing once. This sample comprised PBMCs, obtained before ibrutinib treatment. Every receptor here comes from a human donor with chronic lymphocytic leukemia.

This sequence joins TRBV6-1 and TRBJ2-1; 11 bases fit TRBD2. The CDR3 length is 15 residues. The junction had 4 bases not matched to a gene; V was cut back by 2 bases and J by 7 bases. From germline, CDR1 is MNHNS and CDR2 SASEGT. Here the CDR3 DNA reads TGTGCCAGCAGTGAACTTACTAGCGGGGGTAATGAGCAGTTCTTC. This encodes CASSELTSGGNEQFF.

The J gene is TRBJ1-2, the V gene TRBV28, with 7 bases that match TRBD1. The CDR3 runs 14 residues. Germline CDR1 is MDHEN and CDR2 is SYDVKM. V lost 5 bases to trimming and J lost 4 bases; unmatched junction nucleotides: 7. Here the CDR3 reads CASSMRQGPYGYTF. CDR3 nucleotides: TGTGCCAGCAGTATGAGACAGGGCCCCTATGGCTACACCTTC.

This clone was counted once. Other DNA sequences in the sample encode the same CDR3. The chain is built from TRBV15 and TRBJ2-3; 8 bases agree with TRBD2. Germline V CDR1 and CDR2: LNHNV, YYDKDF (reference sequence). With 1 base clipped from V and 5 bases from J, the junction kept 2 bases outside the gene matches. The CDR3 is 14 residues long. CDR3 coding DNA: TGTGCCACCAGCAGAGGGCTAGCGGGAGATACGCAGTATTTT. The encoded protein is CATSRGLAGDTQYF.

The chain employs TRBV30 and TRBJ1-5; D may be TRBD1 (6 bases). Trimming pared 0 bases from V and 9 bases from J, leaving 9 bases between. Germline CDR1 GTSNPN, CDR2 SVGIG (reference sequence). This CDR3 region has 12 residues. The CDR3, as DNA: TGTGCCTGGAGTGTACAAGGGGGGCCCCAGCATTTT. This codes for CAWSVQGGPQHF.

V and J are TRBV30 and TRBJ1-3, with a possible D match to TRBD1 (5 bases). The CDR3 is made up of 14 amino acids. Germline-derived CDR1 and CDR2 are GTSNPN and SVGIG (reference sequence). V lost 0 bases and J lost 7, with 13 bases in between. CDR3 region: CAWSVGRVANTIYF. Written as DNA, the CDR3 is TGTGCCTGGAGTGTTGGCAGGGTAGCGAACACCATATATTTT.

This clone was recorded at least ten times. The genes are TRBV30 and TRBJ1-1, with TRBD1 as a possible D gene (6 bases). With 5 bases removed from V and 4 bases from J, the gap between germline ends came to 20 bases. This CDR3 is 15 amino acids long. Germline CDR1 and CDR2: GTSNPN and SVGIG (reference sequence). The DNA for the CDR3 is TGTGCCTGGCTCAAGGGGGTTCTAAGGAGCACTGAAGCTTTCTTT. Translating it yields CAWLKGVLRSTEAFF. The variable domain in full, completed from reference TRBV30 and TRBJ1-1, reads SQTIHQWPATLVQPVGSPLSLECTVEGTSNPNLYWYRQAAGRGLQLLFYSVGIGQISSEVPQNLSASRPQDRQFILSSKKLLLSDSGFYLCAWLKGVLRSTEAFFGQGTRLTVV.

With regard to this clone: A much more abundant neighbour one base away suggests this may be a read error. The same CDR3 can be traced to other DNA sequences in this sample. The chain carries TRBV18 and TRBJ1-1, with D hard to call. Looked up from germline, CDR1 is KGHSH and CDR2 is LQKENI. The CDR3 extends over 13 amino acids. Trimming stripped 3 bases from V and 1 base from J, with 6 bases between. In DNA, the CDR3 is TGTGCCAGCTCACCGGGCAGGAACACTGAAGCTTTCTTT. Translation: CASSPGRNTEAFF.

The chain's CDR3 is CASSMIAGGSYNEQFF. In DNA, the CDR3 is TGTGCCAGTAGTATGATAGCGGGAGGATCATACAATGAGCAGTTCTTC. The chain carries TRBV19 and TRBJ2-1; 10 nucleotides agree with TRBD2. Germline V gives CDR1 LNHDA, CDR2 SQIVND (reference sequence). After removal of 3 bases from V and 4 bases from J, the junction contained 6 bases not matched to a gene. CDR3 size: 16 residues. The complete variable domain, with remaining parts taken from reference TRBV19 and TRBJ2-1, reads DGGITQSPKYLFRKEGQNVTLSCEQNLNHDAMYWYRQDPGQGLRLIYYSQIVNDFQKGDIAEGYSVSREKKESFPLTVTSAQKNPTAFYLCASSMIAGGSYNEQFFGPGTRLTVL.

The sample holds a few counts of this clone. The rearrangement links TRBV18 to TRBJ2-2; D ambiguous. Trimming left V 2 bases short and J 5 bases short, with 6 bases between. Germline assignment: CDR1 KGHSH and CDR2 LQKENI. This CDR3 has 13 residues. CDR3 nucleotide sequence: TGTGCCAGCTCACCAGTAGGTACCGGGGAGCTGTTTTTT. It codes for CASSPVGTGELFF.

The chain has TRBV4-3 and TRBJ2-7; 11 nucleotides agree with TRBD2. With 4 bases clipped from V and 3 bases from J, the junction kept 5 bases outside the gene matches. Looked up from germline, CDR1 is LGHNA and CDR2 is YSLEER. There are 15 residues in the CDR3. The CDR3 nucleotides read TGCGCCAGCAGCCGACTAGCGGGACCCGACTACGAGCAGTACTTC. Translated, it gives CASSRLAGPDYEQYF.

The table lists this clone with a few counts. The CDR3 reads CASAGRSETQYF. DNA for the CDR3: TGTGCCTCGGCCGGGAGGTCAGAGACCCAGTACTTC. The rearrangement uses TRBV10-3 and TRBJ2-5; 7 nucleotides line up with TRBD2. The CDR3 has 12 amino acids. J gave up 4 bases and V 11 bases, and 7 bases lay outside the gene matches. Germline V lookup: CDR1 ENHRY, CDR2 SYGVKD.

The V gene is TRBV4-2, the J gene TRBJ1-4, with 8 positions matching TRBD1. Trimming at V came to 3 bases and at J to 8 bases, leaving 8 bases not matched to a gene. The CDR3 is 15 amino acids. Germline CDR1 and CDR2: LGHNA and YNFKEQ. The CDR3 DNA sequence: TGTGCCAGCAGCCAGCTTGGACAGGGTGCGGAAAAACTGTTTTTT. This encodes CASSQLGQGAEKLFF.

The chain recombines TRBV4-2 with TRBJ1-2; 8 nucleotides align to TRBD1. CDR3 length: 14 amino acids. Germline V CDR1 and CDR2: LGHNA, YNFKEQ. Losses at the gene ends were 2 bases for V and 6 bases for J; bases not matched to a gene: 5. Written as DNA, the CDR3 is TGTGCCAGCAGCCAACCGACAGGGGCGAATGGCTACACCTTC. Translated: CASSQPTGANGYTF.

This clone was observed a handful of times. The same CDR3 can be traced to other DNA sequences in this sample. The gene calls are TRBV30 and TRBJ1-2, with D perhaps matching TRBD1 (5 bases). This CDR3 comprises 12 residues. V was cut by 0 bases and J by 7 bases, with 9 bases left in between. Germline CDR1 is GTSNPN and CDR2 is SVGIG (reference sequence). The CDR3 DNA follows: TGTGCCTGGAGTGTTTGGGGCGGTGGCTACACCTTC. Its translation is CAWSVWGGGYTF. Full variable domain (rest looked up from reference TRBV30 and TRBJ1-2): SQTIHQWPATLVQPVGSPLSLECTVEGTSNPNLYWYRQAAGRGLQLLFYSVGIGQISSEVPQNLSASRPQDRQFILSSKKLLLSDSGFYLCAWSVWGGGYTFGSGTRLTVV.

Only a few counts were recorded for this clone. The rearrangement links TRBV27 to TRBJ1-2, with a tentative D call TRBD1 (5 bases). The CDR3 spans 15 residues. Trimming left V 3 bases short and J 4 bases short, with 15 bases between. Germline values: CDR1 MNHEY, CDR2 SMNVEV (reference sequence). This chain's CDR3 is CASSLGPRLSYGYTF. CDR3 in DNA: TGTGCCAGCAGTTTGGGGCCAAGACTTAGCTATGGCTACACCTTC.

The CDR3 DNA sequence: TGTGCCAGCAGCTTAGGGACTAGTAAGGGAGATACGCAGTATTTT. It codes for CASSLGTSKGDTQYF. The V and J genes are TRBV7-6 and TRBJ2-3; 7 bases line up with TRBD2. Per the germline V gene, CDR1 is SGHVS and CDR2 is FNYEAQ. The CDR3 sequence is 15 residues long. The J segment lost 5 bases and the V segment lost 1 base, leaving 6 bases of the junction unmatched.

The rearrangement links TRBV19 to TRBJ1-2; TRBD1 matches at 7 bases. V trimming: 5 bases; J trimming: 4 bases; junction bases outside the gene matches: 4. Per the germline V gene, CDR1 is LNHDA and CDR2 is SQIVND (reference sequence). The CDR3 length is 13 residues. DNA of the CDR3: TGTGCCAGTAGTCTCGACAGGGCCTATGGCTACACCTTC. Translating gives CASSLDRAYGYTF. Full variable domain (outside the CDR3, taken from reference TRBV19 and TRBJ1-2): DGGITQSPKYLFRKEGQNVTLSCEQNLNHDAMYWYRQDPGQGLRLIYYSQIVNDFQKGDIAEGYSVSREKKESFPLTVTSAQKNPTAFYLCASSLDRAYGYTFGSGTRLTVV.

The chain uses TRBV9 and TRBJ1-2; no definite D call. V dropped 0 bases and J dropped 3 bases, with 12 bases sitting between them. The CDR3 spans 15 residues. CDR1 and CDR2 (germline): SGDLS, YYNGEE. In DNA form, the CDR3 reads TGTGCCAGCAGCGTAGACTTTCAGGATTACTATGGCTACACCTTC. This codes for CASSVDFQDYYGYTF.

This clone appeared a few times. This chain connects TRBV15 to TRBJ2-3, with D perhaps TRBD1 (6 bases). The CDR3 is 15 amino acids. V was trimmed by 7 bases and J by 4 bases, leaving 18 bases between them. Germline-derived CDR1 and CDR2 are LNHNV and YYDKDF (reference sequence). In DNA form, the CDR3 reads TGTGCCACCAATCCGAGGGCCCACAGGGCAGATACGCAGTATTTT. Protein product: CATNPRAHRADTQYF.

The V and J genes are TRBV7-9 and TRBJ2-1; D not certain. The CDR3 loop spans 14 amino acids. CDR1 is SEHNR, CDR2 FQNEAQ, per germline (reference sequence). V shed 1 base and J shed 5 bases, with 9 bases lying between them. CDR3 nucleotides: TGTGCCAGCAGCTTAGGATCCCCCCACAATGAGCAGTTCTTC. Translated: CASSLGSPHNEQFF.

The chain joins TRBV7-9 to TRBJ1-2; 8 positions agree with TRBD1. The CDR3 length is 14 residues. The germline CDR1 and CDR2 sequences are SEHNR and FQNEAQ (reference sequence). Trimming removed 1 base from V and 8 bases from J; junction bases left unmatched: 6. The DNA for the CDR3 is TGTGCCAGCAGCTTAGTGGGACAGGCTTGGGGCTACACCTTC. Protein product: CASSLVGQAWGYTF. The whole variable domain, remainder taken from reference TRBV7-9 and TRBJ1-2, is DTGVSQNPRHKITKRGQNVTFRCDPISEHNRLYWYRQTLGQGPEFLTYFQNEAQLEKSRLLSDRFSAERPKGSFSTLEIQRTEQGDSAMYLCASSLVGQAWGYTFGSGTRLTVV.

This sequence joins TRBV10-3 and TRBJ2-7; D might be TRBD1 or TRBD2, each matching 5 bases. CDR1 is ENHRY and CDR2 is SYGVKD in the germline V gene. With 10 bases removed from V and 0 bases from J, the gap between germline ends came to 13 bases. This CDR3 contains 13 residues. This CDR3 reads CATGTDNSYEQYF. The CDR3 region has the DNA TGTGCCACCGGGACGGACAACTCCTACGAGCAGTACTTC.

The chain carries TRBV27 and TRBJ2-7; D might be TRBD1 (5 bases). The V end was cut by 5 bases, the J end by 2 bases, with 10 bases between. Germline values: CDR1 MNHEY, CDR2 SMNVEV (reference sequence). This CDR3 has 13 residues. In nucleotides, the CDR3 is TGTGCCAGCAGTCAGGGTGGACCCTACGAGCAGTACTTC. The encoded protein is CASSQGGPYEQYF.

The chain has TRBV5-6 and TRBJ2-7; D possibly corresponds to TRBD2 (6 bases). This CDR3 is 13 amino acids long. Germline V CDR1 and CDR2: SGHDT, YYEEEE. Trimming shortened V by 4 bases and J by 7 bases, and 15 bases separated the two germline ends. In nucleotides, the CDR3 is TGTGCCAGCAGCCGTCCCGGGACTTGGGAGCAGTACTTC. Translation gives CASSRPGTWEQYF.

The chain combines TRBV9 with TRBJ2-5, with 9 bases matching TRBD2. The CDR3 extends over 14 amino acids. In germline, CDR1 is SGDLS, CDR2 YYNGEE. V shed 0 bases and J 4 bases; nucleotides not matched to a gene: 1. This CDR3 reads CASSVALAGETQYF. The CDR3 DNA follows: TGTGCCAGCAGCGTAGCACTAGCGGGAGAGACCCAGTACTTC.

This clone was seen just once. The chain employs TRBV6-5 and TRBJ2-5; no firm D call. The V and J ends lost 5 bases and 5 bases respectively, with 6 bases between them. The CDR3 spans 11 residues. The germline CDR1 and CDR2 sequences are MNHEY and SVGAGI. CDR3 nucleotides: TGTGCCAGCAGTAAATCGGAGACCCAGTACTTC. The encoded protein is CASSKSETQYF.

The chain links TRBV7-3 to TRBJ2-5, with 10 bases lining up with TRBD2. V dropped 1 base and J dropped 5; count of bases not matched to a gene: 10. CDR1 and CDR2 (germline): SGHTA, FQGTGA. This CDR3 comprises 17 residues. The CDR3: CASSLRSGRAYKETQYF. Here the CDR3 DNA reads TGTGCCAGCAGCTTAAGAAGCGGGAGGGCCTATAAGGAGACCCAGTACTTC.